A selection of T cell receptor beta chains follows, all from one sample in a study of T cell repertoires in cytomegalovirus infection. Each CDR3 protein gets one entry after TCRdb re-called the reads with MiXCR. This repertoire shows 450,000 to 550,000 distinct CDR3 sequences, 15% to 20% found once; its top ten account for roughly 25%. Material: CD8+ T cells from PBMCs. These receptors were taken from a human donor in good health (CMV status not recorded). Some clones in this sample may be carry-over from other donors' samples. The CDR3 runs from the conserved cysteine through the conserved F or W. The D gene is left open where the match is weak. Expanded clones get a size class; other rows say once, few or many, or leave the size out.

D gene	V gene	J gene	clone size	CDR3 DNA	CDR3 protein
TRBD1	TRBV20-1	TRBJ1-1	many	TGCAGTGCCCAGACAGGGCGGGGGGTGAACACTGAAGCTTTCTTT	CSAQTGRGVNTEAFF
NA	TRBV6-5	TRBJ1-5	many	TGTGCCAGCAGTACTGGACAGAGCAATCAGCCCCAGCATTTT	CASSTGQSNQPQHF
TRBD1	TRBV6-6	TRBJ2-1	NA	TGTGCCAGCAGTTTCCGGGACAGGGGGTTCAATGAGCAGTTCTTC	CASSFRDRGFNEQFF
TRBD2	TRBV28	TRBJ2-1	many	TGTGCCAGCAGATCCAGACTAGCGGGACCCTACAATGAGCAGTTCTTC	CASRSRLAGPYNEQFF
TRBD2	TRBV11-1	TRBJ2-1	many	TGTGCCAGCAGCTTAGCCCGAGGTAGCGGGAGTTCTAATGAGCAGTTCTTC	CASSLARGSGSSNEQFF
TRBD1	TRBV9	TRBJ2-6	few	TGTGCCAGCAGCGTAGACCGAGACAGGGGATACGGAGCCAACGTCCTGACTTTC	CASSVDRDRGYGANVLTF
NA	TRBV7-4	TRBJ2-3	few	TGTGCCAGCAGCTTAGAGCCTAGCACAGATACGCAGTATTTT	CASSLEPSTDTQYF
NA	TRBV7-6	TRBJ2-7	many	TGTGCCAGCAGCAACAGGGCCCCCCCATCAACCGAGCAGTACTTC	CASSNRAPPSTEQYF
NA	TRBV28	TRBJ1-1	few	TGTGCCAGCGTCCGAGGGGGGAACAGGGTGAACACTGAAGCTTTCTTT	CASVRGGNRVNTEAFF
NA	TRBV7-2	TRBJ1-5	many	TGTGCCAGCAGCTTGAGTACTCAGCCCCAGCATTTT	CASSLSTQPQHF
NA	TRBV11-3	TRBJ2-1	many	TGTGCCAGCAGCTTAAAATCCGGGTATAGCTCCTACAATGAGCAGTTCTTC	CASSLKSGYSSYNEQFF
NA	TRBV6-5	TRBJ1-5	many	TGTGCCAGCAGTTACTCGATTCAGCGTAATCAGCCCCAGCATTTT	CASSYSIQRNQPQHF
TRBD1	TRBV7-3	TRBJ2-1	NA	TGTGCCAGCAGCCCGGACAGGTACAATGAGCAGGTCTTC	CASSPDRYNEQVF
NA	TRBV7-9	TRBJ1-1	many	TGTGCCAGCAGCCTAACAGGGAAAGGGTTGGACACTGAAGCTTTCTTT	CASSLTGKGLDTEAFF
NA	TRBV5-5	TRBJ1-2	few	TGTGCCAGCAGCTTGGGTTCGGGGGCGAATGGCTACACCTTC	CASSLGSGANGYTF
TRBD1	TRBV19	TRBJ2-5	few	TGTGCCAGTAGTATTCCGGGACAGAAAGAGACCCAGTACTTC	CASSIPGQKETQYF
TRBD1	TRBV29-1	TRBJ2-2	many	TGCAGCGTGATGGACAGGGGGGACACCGGGGAGCTGTTTTTT	CSVMDRGDTGELFF
NA	TRBV7-9	TRBJ2-5	few	TGTGCCAGCAGCGAAACTCCGGGGGACAGAGCAAAAGAGACCCAGTACTTC	CASSETPGDRAKETQYF
NA	TRBV9	TRBJ2-7	NA	TGTGCCAGCAGCGTAGATCAGGCAGTAGATCGAAACGAGCAGTACTTC	CASSVDQAVDRNEQYF
TRBD2	TRBV20-1	TRBJ2-3	NA	TGCAGTGCTAGCGCCACTAGCGGGAGATCGGGCGAAGCAGATACGCAGTATTTT	CSASATSGRSGEADTQYF
NA	TRBV6-5	TRBJ2-6	many	TGTGCCAGCAGTTTCTCGACAGAAGGTCTTGGGGCCAACGTCCTGACTTTC	CASSFSTEGLGANVLTF
TRBD1	TRBV27	TRBJ1-2	NA	TGTGCCAGCAGTCTCAGCCGGACAGGGACCTATGGCTACACCTTC	CASSLSRTGTYGYTF
TRBD2	TRBV6-5	TRBJ2-1	few	TGTGCCAGCAGTTACTCGGTTAGCGGGTCAGAGCAGTTCTTC	CASSYSVSGSEQFF
NA	TRBV7-9	TRBJ1-3	many	TGTGCCAGCAGCTTCAATATGGGGGGCAGTCCTTCAGGAAACACCATATATTTT	CASSFNMGGSPSGNTIYF
TRBD1	TRBV7-6	TRBJ1-1	many	TGTGCCAGCAGCGGCGACAGGGGGCGCGGGGACACTGAAGCTTTCTTT	CASSGDRGRGDTEAFF
TRBD1	TRBV27	TRBJ1-6	many	TGTGCCAGCAGTGCACCGGGACAGGGCTACTATAATTCACCCCTCCACTTT	CASSAPGQGYYNSPLHF
TRBD1	TRBV12-3/TRBV12-4	TRBJ1-2	few	TGTGCCAGCAGTGTAACAGGGGACTATGGCTACACCTTC	CASSVTGDYGYTF
NA	TRBV12-5	TRBJ1-2	many	TGTGCTAGTGGCTCGGACGGGACAAACTATGGCTACACCTTC	CASGSDGTNYGYTF
NA	TRBV2	TRBJ1-3	NA	TGTGCCAGCAGCCCCCCCGGGATCCTCTCTGGAAACACCATATATTTT	CASSPPGILSGNTIYF
TRBD1	TRBV7-7	TRBJ1-1	NA	TGTGCTAGCAGCTTCGGGACAGGGTTCATGAACACTGAAGCTTTCTTT	CASSFGTGFMNTEAFF
TRBD2	TRBV12-3/TRBV12-4	TRBJ2-3	many	TGTGCCAGCAGCCAAGAGTATAGCGGGGGCCCCCATACGCAGTATTTT	CASSQEYSGGPHTQYF
TRBD1	TRBV9	TRBJ2-2	few	TGTGCCAGCAGCGTAGGGGACAGCGCGAACACCGGGGAGCTGTTTTTT	CASSVGDSANTGELFF
NA	TRBV7-7	TRBJ2-1	few	TGTGCCAGCAGCTTAGAGGTCGGAAGCCGAAATGAGCAGTTCTTC	CASSLEVGSRNEQFF
NA	TRBV6-1	TRBJ2-3	NA	TGTGCCAGCAGTGAAGGTTTTGGGGCAGATACGCAGTATTTT	CASSEGFGADTQYF
NA	TRBV20-1	TRBJ2-2	NA	TGCAGTGCGACCTTGGGGGGAGGCGGCACCGGGGAGCTGTTTTTT	CSATLGGGGTGELFF
TRBD1	TRBV2	TRBJ2-5	NA	TGTGCCAGCAGTACAGGGGACCAAGAGACCCAGTACTTC	CASSTGDQETQYF
TRBD2	TRBV2	TRBJ2-1	few	TGTGCCAGCAGTCAGCGGGGGGAATCCTACAATGAGCAGTTCTTC	CASSQRGESYNEQFF
NA	TRBV12-3/TRBV12-4	TRBJ1-1	NA	TGTGCCAGCGGGGGGGGCTGGGGAAGCTTT	CASGGGWGSF
TRBD2	TRBV7-6	TRBJ2-7	many	TGTGCCAGCAGCTGGACCGCGGGGGGGAGGGAGCAGTACTTC	CASSWTAGGREQYF